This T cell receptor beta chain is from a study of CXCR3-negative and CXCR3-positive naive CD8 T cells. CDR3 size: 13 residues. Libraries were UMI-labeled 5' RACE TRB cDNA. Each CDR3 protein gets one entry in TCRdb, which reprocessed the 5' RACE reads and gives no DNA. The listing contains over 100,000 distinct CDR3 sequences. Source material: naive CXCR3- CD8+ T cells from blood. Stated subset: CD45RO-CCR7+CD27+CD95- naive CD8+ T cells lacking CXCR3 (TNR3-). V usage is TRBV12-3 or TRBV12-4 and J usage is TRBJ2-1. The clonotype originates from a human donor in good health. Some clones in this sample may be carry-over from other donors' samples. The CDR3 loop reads CASSSDQYNEQFF.